This TCR beta chain was profiled in a study of blood T cell repertoires in COVID-19. As for the study in general: Sites across the United States, Italy and Spain contributed samples from acute and convalescent COVID-19. Sources were T cells, B-cell-depleted T cells, or PBMCs; the material itself was cDNA or gDNA.

Authors' methods: Reference gene primer amplification yielded estimated nucleated cell counts. Measured with immunoSEQ multiplex PCR; TCRdb has only the in-frame clones, and not every one. Clone size and the V and J calls come from that table; the DNA yielded D and trimming. Of 120,000 or so clones listed, 80% are singletons. This CDR3 contains 15 residues. CDR1 and CDR2 (germline): LNHDA, SQIVND (reference sequence). V was pared by 4 bases and J by 3 bases, with 16 bases between. The TCR originated in a human donor in a cohort sampled during active COVID-19. The sequencing input was peripheral blood. V gene TRBV19 combines with J gene TRBJ2-7; weak D call: TRBD2 (6 bases). CDR3 residues: CASSRGGVTFYEQYF. In nucleotides, the CDR3 is TGTGCCAGTAGTAGAGGAGGGGTAACCTTCTACGAGCAGTACTTC.